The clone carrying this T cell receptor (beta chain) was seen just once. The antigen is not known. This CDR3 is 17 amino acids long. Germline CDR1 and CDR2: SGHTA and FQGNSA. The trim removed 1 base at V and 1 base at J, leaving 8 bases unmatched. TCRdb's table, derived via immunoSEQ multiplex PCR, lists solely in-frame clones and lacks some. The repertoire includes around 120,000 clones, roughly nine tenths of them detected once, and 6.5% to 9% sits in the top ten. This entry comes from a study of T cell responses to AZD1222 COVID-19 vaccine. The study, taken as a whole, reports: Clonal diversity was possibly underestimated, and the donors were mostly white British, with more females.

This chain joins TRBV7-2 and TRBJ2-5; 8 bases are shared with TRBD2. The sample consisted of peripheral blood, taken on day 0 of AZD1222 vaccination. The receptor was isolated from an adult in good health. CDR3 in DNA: TGTGCCAGCAGCTTAGATTCCCAGCGGGGGATCCAAGAGACCCAGTACTTC. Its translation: CASSLDSQRGIQETQYF.